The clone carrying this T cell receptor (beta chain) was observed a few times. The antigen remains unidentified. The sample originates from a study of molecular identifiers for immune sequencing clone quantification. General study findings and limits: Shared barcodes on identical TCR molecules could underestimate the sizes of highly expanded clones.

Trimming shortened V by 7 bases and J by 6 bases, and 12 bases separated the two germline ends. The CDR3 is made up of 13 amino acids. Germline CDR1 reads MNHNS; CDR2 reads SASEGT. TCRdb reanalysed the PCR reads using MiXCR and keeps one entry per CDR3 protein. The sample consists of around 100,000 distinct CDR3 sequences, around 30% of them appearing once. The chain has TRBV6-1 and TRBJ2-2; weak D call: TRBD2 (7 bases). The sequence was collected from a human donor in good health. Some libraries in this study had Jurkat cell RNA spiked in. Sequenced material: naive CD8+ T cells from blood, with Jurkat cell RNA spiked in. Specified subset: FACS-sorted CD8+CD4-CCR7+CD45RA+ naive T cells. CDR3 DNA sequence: TGTGCCAGCAAGGCGGGGGCCGCCGGGGAGCTGTTTTTT. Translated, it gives CASKAGAAGELFF.